This T cell receptor beta chain was obtained from a study of graft-versus-host responses after intestinal transplantation. The method was immunoSEQ multiplex PCR; TCRdb's version includes in-frame clones alone and lacks a portion of them. The sample carries tens of thousands of clones, roughly nine tenths recorded once. Germline values: CDR1 SEHNR, CDR2 FQNEAQ (reference sequence). After removal of 4 bases from V and 3 bases from J, the junction contained 12 bases not matched to a gene. CDR3 size: 18 residues. Only one count was recorded for this clone. Its antigen is unidentified. The rearrangement uses TRBV7-9 and TRBJ2-7, with TRBD2 matching over 13 bases. The specimen comprised unstimulated CD8+ T cells sorted from spleen or lymph node cells, sampled before intestinal transplant. This receptor was identified in a human donor who received an intestinal transplant. CDR3 residues: CASSSPWGTSGNYYEQYF. The CDR3 nucleotides are TGTGCCAGCAGCTCACCCTGGGGGACTAGCGGGAATTACTACGAGCAGTACTTC.